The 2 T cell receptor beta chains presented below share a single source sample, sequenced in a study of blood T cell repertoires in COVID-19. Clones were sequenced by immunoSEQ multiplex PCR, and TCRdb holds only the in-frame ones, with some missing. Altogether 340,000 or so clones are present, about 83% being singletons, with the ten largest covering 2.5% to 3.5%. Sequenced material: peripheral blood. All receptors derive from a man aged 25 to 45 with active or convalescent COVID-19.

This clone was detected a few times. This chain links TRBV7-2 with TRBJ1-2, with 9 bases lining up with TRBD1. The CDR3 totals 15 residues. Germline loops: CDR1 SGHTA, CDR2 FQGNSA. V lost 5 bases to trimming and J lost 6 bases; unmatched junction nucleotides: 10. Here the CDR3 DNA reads TGTGCCAGCAGCCTCACGGCGGGACAGGGACATGGCTACACCTTC. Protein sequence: CASSLTAGQGHGYTF.

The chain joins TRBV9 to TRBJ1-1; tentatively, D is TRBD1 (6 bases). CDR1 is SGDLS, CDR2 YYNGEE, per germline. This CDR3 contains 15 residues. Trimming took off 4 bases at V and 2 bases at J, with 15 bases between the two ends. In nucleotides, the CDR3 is TGTGCCAGCAGCAGGTCCGGGACAACAAACACTGAAGCTTTCTTT. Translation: CASSRSGTTNTEAFF.